This record looks at one TCR beta chain sequence and its context. Its antigen is currently unknown. From the 5' RACE reads, TCRdb lists one entry per CDR3 protein and no DNA. Its listing shows 500,000 to 700,000 distinct CDR3 sequences. The data belong to a study of T cells expressing NK-cell markers. Looking at the study overall: Each TCR beta repertoire originated in sorted T cells that were CD3+CD56+NKG2C+, CD3+CD56+NKG2C- or CD3+CD56-NKG2C+. Among eight sequenced donors, seven carried HCMV seropositivity while one was seronegative. Notes on the study in general: For a handful of donors, these clonotypes were likewise the leading ones in the CD3+CD56-NKG2C+ fraction.

Input material: blood T cells: a sorted CD56 or NKG2C T cell subset, CD4+ or CD8+ T cells, or bulk PBMC T cells (not recorded which). This TCR was recovered from a man younger than 35 in good health.

This CDR3 is CASSLDNGQDTQYF. This chain connects TRBV11-2 to TRBJ2-3. CDR3 size: 14 residues. Germline assignment: CDR1 SGHAT and CDR2 FQNNGV.